The 16 T cell receptor beta chains given below trace back to one sample, sequenced in a study of patients and donors after allogeneic stem cell transplantation (dated by TCRdb to about 2020). Libraries were made using RT-PCR. Sequenced on a NextSeq 550. The raw public data were reprocessed by TCRdb itself: fastp quality trimming at Q25, MiXCR clonotype calling, in-frame beta chains only. Each record represents a unique CDR3 protein, reported with the most common genes and DNA among its rows. A total of 10,000 to 13,000 distinct CDR3 sequences appear in this sample, 20% to 25% of them only once. In total, the top ten clones hold roughly 50% of the sample. Sequenced input: blood, either unsorted or a sorted T cell fraction (not recorded which). All receptors come from a human donor who was either an allogeneic HSCT recipient or a stem cell or donor lymphocyte infusion donor (not recorded which). It is not recorded whose cells these are; they may come from a transplant donor.

This clonotype has a handful of counts. This chain joins TRBV6-1 and TRBJ2-3; 10 bases line up with TRBD1. The CDR3 length is 16 residues. Germline CDR1 and CDR2: MNHNS and SASEGT. V shed 4 bases and J 3 bases; nucleotides not matched to a gene: 7. CDR3 residues: CASSVTSGQGTDTQYF. For the CDR3, the DNA is TGTGCCAGCAGTGTTACCTCGGGACAGGGGACAGATACGCAGTATTTT.

The chain links TRBV6-2 or TRBV6-3 to TRBJ2-7; tentative D call: TRBD1 (5 bases). CDR1 MNHEY and CDR2 SVGEGT come from the germline V gene. The V end lost 9 bases, the J end lost 2 bases, and 11 bases lay between the germline ends. There are 12 residues in the CDR3. The CDR3 DNA reads as TGTGCCAGTGCGACAGACGCCTACGAGCAGTACTTC. This sequence encodes CASATDAYEQYF.

This sequence joins TRBV4-3 and TRBJ2-1, with D possibly being TRBD1 (7 bases). This CDR3 comprises 15 residues. Deletions cut 0 bases from V and 6 bases from J, with 12 bases between. Germline V gene lookup returns CDR1 LGHNA and CDR2 YSLEER. CDR3 coding DNA: TGCGCCAGCAGCCAAGAAGGCAGGGGGGCCAATGAGCAGTTCTTC. Translated, it gives CASSQEGRGANEQFF.

This clonotype was counted many times. The chain carries TRBV20-1 and TRBJ2-1; possible D gene TRBD2, 6 bases. V lost 0 bases and J lost 5, with 17 bases in between. CDR1 and CDR2 (germline): DFQATT, SNEGSKA (reference sequence). The CDR3 consists of 16 residues. Written as DNA, the CDR3 is TGCAGTGCTAGAGACCCCGGACTACCCGGCAACAATGAGCAGTTCTTC. Protein: CSARDPGLPGNNEQFF.

The chain has TRBV5-1 and TRBJ1-2; D might be TRBD1 (5 bases). Germline assignment: CDR1 SGHRS and CDR2 YFSETQ. The CDR3 has 15 amino acids. V gave up 0 bases and J gave up 2 bases, with 11 bases separating them. The CDR3 coding sequence is TGCGCCAGCAGCTTGGAAGGGGAGACGAACTATGGCTACACCTTC. This codes for CASSLEGETNYGYTF.

This clonotype was counted many times. The J gene is TRBJ1-1, the V gene TRBV12-3 or TRBV12-4; D unresolved. V shed 5 bases and J shed 4 bases, with 8 bases lying between them. The CDR3 runs 12 residues. For the CDR3, the DNA is TGTGCCAGCAGTATCAAGGGCACTGAAGCTTTCTTT. Translated: CASSIKGTEAFF.

Concerning this clonotype: One junction end does not reproduce the germline sequence, and a read error may be involved. The chain employs TRBV2 and TRBJ2-3, with TRBD2 identical over 10 bases. The CDR3 sequence is 14 residues long. The germline CDR1 and CDR2 sequences are SNHLY and FYNNEI. For the CDR3, the DNA is TGTGCCAGCAGTGAAGAGGGCCTAGCGGGGGCCAGGCGTTTT. Amino acids: CASSEEGLAGARRF.

The table lists this clonotype with a few counts. The rearrangement uses TRBV20-1 and TRBJ2-2; D gene uncertain. The germline V gene encodes CDR1 DFQATT and CDR2 SNEGSKA (reference sequence). Trimming shortened V by 0 bases and J by 6 bases, and 11 bases separated the two germline ends. The CDR3 extends over 14 amino acids. The CDR3 reads CSARDYFKPGELFF. CDR3 in DNA: TGCAGTGCTAGAGATTATTTTAAGCCCGGGGAGCTGTTTTTT.

This clonotype was counted at least ten times. The chain uses TRBV3-1 and TRBJ2-5, with unresolved D. Trimming left V 0 bases short and J 1 base short, with 9 bases between. The CDR3 is made up of 15 amino acids. Per germline, CDR1 LGHDT and CDR2 YNNKEL (reference sequence). The chain's CDR3 is CASSQDLRSQETQYF. The CDR3 DNA reads TGTGCCAGCAGCCAAGATTTAAGAAGCCAAGAGACCCAGTACTTC.

This rearrangement joins TRBV20-1 to TRBJ1-1, with D hard to call. The CDR3 totals 12 residues. Germline assignment: CDR1 DFQATT and CDR2 SNEGSKA (reference sequence). V was cut by 5 bases and J by 4 bases, with 11 bases left in between. The CDR3 region is CSAQTDGTEAFF. CDR3 bases: TGCAGTGCTCAGACGGACGGCACTGAAGCTTTCTTT.

The sample holds a few counts of this clonotype. V and J are TRBV18 and TRBJ2-7; weak D call: TRBD1 (6 bases). The CDR3 is made up of 13 amino acids. Per the germline V gene, CDR1 is KGHSH and CDR2 is LQKENI. Trimming stripped 3 bases from V and 3 bases from J, with 9 bases between. In DNA, the CDR3 is TGTGCCAGCTCACCGTACAGGGTCTACGAGCAGTACTTC. This sequence encodes CASSPYRVYEQYF.

Sample share makes this clonotype medium-sized. The chain is built from TRBV7-9 and TRBJ2-3; D is unclear. CDR3 length: 15 residues. Germline V lookup: CDR1 SEHNR, CDR2 FQNEAQ (reference sequence). Trimming cost V 0 bases and J 2 bases, with 9 bases left between them. The CDR3 reads CASSLAVDPTDTQYF. The CDR3 DNA is TGTGCCAGCAGCTTAGCAGTGGACCCCACAGATACGCAGTATTTT.

The V call is TRBV19, the J call TRBJ1-3; possibly TRBD1 for D (5 bases). Trimming removed 10 bases from V and 4 bases from J, with 17 bases in between. There are 14 residues in the CDR3. Germline V gene data show CDR1 as LNHDA and CDR2 as SQIVND (reference sequence). The CDR3 sequence: CATTFVGQGNTIYF. The CDR3 DNA follows: TGTGCCACGACATTTGTGGGGCAAGGAAACACCATATATTTT.

This clonotype was found many times. The J gene is TRBJ1-5, the V gene TRBV18, with TRBD1 matching over 7 bases. CDR1 is KGHSH, CDR2 LQKENI, per germline. The CDR3 has 14 residues. After removal of 0 bases from V and 6 bases from J, the junction contained 2 bases not matched to a gene. The CDR3 protein is CASSPPSGGQPQHF. In nucleotides, the CDR3 is TGTGCCAGCTCACCACCGTCAGGGGGTCAGCCCCAGCATTTT. Filled out from reference TRBV18 and TRBJ1-5, the complete variable domain reads NAGVMQNPRHLVRRRGQEARLRCSPMKGHSHVYWYRQLPEEGLKFMVYLQKENIIDESGMPKERFSAEFPKEGPSILRIQQVVRGDSAAYFCASSPPSGGQPQHFGDGTRLSIL.

The chain couples TRBV12-3 or TRBV12-4 to TRBJ1-6; possible D gene TRBD1, 5 bases. There are 15 residues in the CDR3. V lost 6 bases, J lost 5 bases, and 14 bases lay in between. The CDR3 nucleotides are TGTGCCAGCAGGCCGGGGGGAAGGGATAATTCACCCCTCCACTTT. Protein: CASRPGGRDNSPLHF.

This clonotype has a handful of counts. The rearrangement uses TRBV4-1 and TRBJ1-2; no clear D gene. Germline V gene data show CDR1 as MGHRA and CDR2 as YSYEKL. The V end lost 0 bases, the J end lost 4 bases, and 15 bases lay between the germline ends. The CDR3 runs 16 residues. The CDR3 nucleotides read TGCGCCAGCAGCCAAGAACTGGGAAGGAGAACCTATGGCTACACCTTC. It is translated as CASSQELGRRTYGYTF.